One and the same sample provided the 16 T cell receptor beta chains below, sequenced in a study of T cells in Graves' hyperthyroidism and ophthalmopathy. TCR beta CDR3 sequences were amplified from RNA transcripts. Initially, a first-round RT-PCR of the TCR CDR3 employed the HTBI primer set. TCRdb processed the multiplex PCR reads anew with MiXCR; each CDR3 protein has one entry. The repertoire consists of fewer than 650,000 distinct CDR3 sequences, with 14% to 15% occurring once and the leading ten covering 3.5% to 4.5%. The specimen sequenced was blood. These receptors came from a woman aged 40 to 50 with Graves' ophthalmopathy.

The chain uses TRBV6-2 or TRBV6-3 and TRBJ2-2; D is perhaps TRBD2 (5 bases). Per the germline V gene, CDR1 is MNHEY and CDR2 is SVGEGT. The V and J ends lost 4 bases and 0 bases respectively, with 12 bases between them. This CDR3 contains 16 residues. The CDR3, as DNA: TGTGCCAGCAGTTTTGTGCGGGTCTCGAACACCGGGGAGCTGTTTTTT. Translated, it gives CASSFVRVSNTGELFF.

This chain links TRBV13 with TRBJ1-2; 10 positions match TRBD1. Germline V CDR1 and CDR2: PRHDT, FYEKMQ (reference sequence). CDR3 length: 16 amino acids. V dropped 5 bases and J dropped 3; count of bases not matched to a gene: 9. Written as DNA, the CDR3 is TGTGCCAGCAGCCTCCCTGGACAGGGGGGGGACTATGGCTACACCTTC. Translation gives CASSLPGQGGDYGYTF.

This clonotype was observed a few times. This sequence joins TRBV12-3 or TRBV12-4 and TRBJ2-5, with no clear D. CDR3 size: 12 residues. Trimming took 1 base from V and 13 from J, leaving 13 bases between them. The CDR3 sequence is CASSLGRVRRYF. CDR3 nucleotides: TGTGCCAGCAGTTTAGGCCGGGTGCGTCGGTACTTC.

This clonotype was counted ten times or more. J is TRBJ2-5 and V is TRBV28, with a possible D match to TRBD2 (6 bases). CDR1 and CDR2 (germline): MDHEN, SYDVKM. V lost 5 bases to trimming and J lost 5 bases, with 12 bases between them. The CDR3 covers 13 residues. The CDR3 DNA sequence: TGTGCCAGCAGTGCCCGGGAGACGGAGACCCAGTACTTC. This translates into CASSARETETQYF.

This clonotype has at least ten counts. This sequence joins TRBV7-8 and TRBJ1-1, with D unresolved. The germline CDR1 and CDR2 sequences are SGHVS and FQNEAQ. V was pared by 3 bases and J by 1 base, with 9 bases between. The CDR3 covers 14 residues. The CDR3 sequence: CASSFVIGNTEAFF. Written as DNA, the CDR3 is TGTGCCAGCAGCTTTGTTATCGGGAACACTGAAGCTTTCTTT.

The sample holds many counts of this clonotype. V is TRBV28 and J is TRBJ1-2, with D possibly matching TRBD1 (5 bases). CDR1 is MDHEN, CDR2 SYDVKM, per germline. The V end was cut by 1 base, the J end by 4 bases, with 13 bases between. CDR3 size: 15 residues. CDR3 in DNA: TGTGCCAGCAGTTTATTGGAGACAGCAACCTATGGCTACACCTTC. Translating it yields CASSLLETATYGYTF.

Ten or more counts support this clonotype. The chain is built from TRBV28 and TRBJ2-7; D is perhaps TRBD1 (6 bases). The V end was cut by 7 bases, the J end by 5 bases, with 18 bases between. Germline V gene sequence: CDR1 MDHEN, CDR2 SYDVKM. The CDR3 is 14 amino acids. CDR3 sequence (DNA): TGTGCCAGCAACCCCCCACAGGGAAGCCACGAGCAGTACTTC. It encodes CASNPPQGSHEQYF.

The chain employs TRBV6-2 or TRBV6-3 and TRBJ2-7, with D maybe TRBD2 (6 bases). V lost 6 bases and J 6 bases, leaving 24 bases between the germline ends. Looked up from germline, CDR1 is MNHEY and CDR2 is SVGEGT. The length of the CDR3 is 16 residues. The CDR3 nucleotides are TGTGCCAGCAGGGGACTGGACGGAACTACCCGCGGCGAGCAGTACTTC. Its protein product is CASRGLDGTTRGEQYF.

This clonotype has at least ten counts. The chain couples TRBV7-9 to TRBJ1-2, with no clear D. The CDR3 is 13 amino acids. Trimming left V 4 bases short and J 6 bases short, with 12 bases between. Germline CDR1 and CDR2: SEHNR and FQNEAQ (reference sequence). In DNA, the CDR3 is TGTGCCAGCAGCTCGGACTTTGGGGATGGCTACACCTTC. Translating gives CASSSDFGDGYTF.

The sample holds many counts of this clonotype. This chain connects TRBV7-8 to TRBJ2-2, with D perhaps TRBD1 or TRBD2 (5 bases each). Per germline, CDR1 SGHVS and CDR2 FQNEAQ. The CDR3 is 15 residues long. V was clipped by 3 bases and J by 5 bases, with 13 bases between them. Written as DNA, the CDR3 is TGTGCCAGCAGCTTGGGGGTTAGACGGACCGGGGAGCTGTTTTTT. This gives the protein CASSLGVRRTGELFF. The variable domain in full, with the rest retrieved from reference TRBV7-8 and TRBJ2-2, is GAGVSQSPRYKVAKRGQDVALRCDPISGHVSLFWYQQALGQGPEFLTYFQNEAQLDKSGLPSDRFFAERPEGSVSTLKIQRTQQEDSAVYLCASSLGVRRTGELFFGEGSRLTVL.

This clonotype appeared many times. J is TRBJ2-2 and V is TRBV12-3 or TRBV12-4; D perhaps matches TRBD2 (5 bases). Trimming removed 5 bases at V and 5 bases at J, with 15 bases between. CDR3 size: 15 residues. The CDR3 sequence: CASSIVIGETGELFF. CDR3 DNA: TGTGCCAGCAGTATTGTCATCGGGGAGACCGGGGAGCTGTTTTTT.

This clonotype came up many times. J is TRBJ1-2 and V is TRBV27; D is possibly TRBD1 (5 bases). The CDR3 length is 15 residues. Trimming took off 0 bases at V and 4 bases at J, with 12 bases between the two ends. CDR1 is MNHEY, CDR2 SMNVEV, per germline (reference sequence). In nucleotides, the CDR3 is TGTGCCAGCAGTTTATCTGCGGGGAGGGGCTATGGCTACACCTTC. The encoded protein is CASSLSAGRGYGYTF.

The chain is built from TRBV6-1 and TRBJ2-7; 10 bases are a match to TRBD1. CDR1 and CDR2 from the germline V gene are MNHNS and SASEGT. The V gene end was trimmed by 0 bases and the J gene end by 5 bases; junction bases not matched to a gene: 4. This CDR3 has 15 residues. The CDR3 DNA reads TGTGCCAGCAGTGAAGCCCCGACAGGGGGCGACGAGCAGTACTTC. It encodes CASSEAPTGGDEQYF.

This clonotype was seen many times. The V gene is TRBV12-3 or TRBV12-4, the J gene TRBJ2-7, with D possibly being TRBD2 (7 bases). V was clipped by 2 bases and J by 2 bases, with 16 bases between them. This CDR3 is built from 16 residues. CDR3 protein: CASSLSQGGRAYEQYF. The DNA of the CDR3 is TGTGCCAGCAGTTTATCCCAAGGGGGGAGGGCCTACGAGCAGTACTTC.

This clonotype was recorded at least ten times. This chain joins TRBV24-1 and TRBJ2-2; 9 bases match TRBD1. This CDR3 contains 15 residues. The trim removed 9 bases at V and 4 bases at J, leaving 8 bases unmatched. Per germline, CDR1 KGHDR and CDR2 SFDVKD. The DNA for the CDR3 is TGTGCCACCTCACCTAGGACAGGGGTCACCGGGGAGCTGTTTTTT. Its protein product is CATSPRTGVTGELFF.

This clonotype was detected ten times or more. This chain joins TRBV12-3 or TRBV12-4 and TRBJ1-5, with D perhaps TRBD1 (6 bases). This CDR3 is built from 16 residues. V lost 1 base, J lost 0 bases, and 10 bases lay in between. The CDR3 here is CASSLENRASNQPQHF. The CDR3 coding sequence is TGTGCCAGCAGTTTAGAGAACAGGGCTAGCAATCAGCCCCAGCATTTT.